This T cell receptor beta chain was sequenced during a study of naive and memory T cell subsets. Findings and caveats of the study: RNA-based TCR counts may shift with T cell activation and differentiation.

V lost 5 bases and J lost 5, with 15 bases in between. Per the germline V gene, CDR1 is SGHTA and CDR2 is FQGNSA. This CDR3 comprises 14 residues. CD4+ T cell IFNgamma after overnight CMV lysate exposure gave donor CMV status. Both TRBC1 and TRBC2 were covered by a beta constant-region primer of two equimolar oligonucleotides. TCRdb passed the UMI-ligation and nested PCR reads through MiXCR, listing each CDR3 protein once. The data hold 100,000 or so distinct CDR3 sequences, with 7% observed a single time. This clonotype has a count of ten or more. Its target is not known. Sequenced input: central memory CD4+ T cells from blood. The receptor was isolated from a human donor in good health. This chain joins TRBV7-2 and TRBJ1-1, with unresolved D. The CDR3 spells CASSLSLGGTEAFF. The CDR3 DNA is TGTGCCAGCAGCCTTAGCCTAGGCGGGACTGAAGCTTTCTTT.